The clone carrying this TCR beta chain showed up many times. The antigen is undetermined. By quantitative 5'-RACE with molecular barcodes, the TCR beta libraries were made. TCRdb reprocessed the 5' RACE reads with MiXCR, giving one entry per CDR3 protein. The table shows 800,000 to 900,000 distinct CDR3 sequences, with 12% occurring only once. The data derive from a study of CD8 T cells in ankylosing spondylitis. Study outcomes and limitations: Disease-linked clones were reportedly significantly enriched in matched ankylosing spondylitis synovial fluid. Previous work reported some of these motif variants in the synovial fluid and blood of reactive arthritis. A TCR beta motif of under ten highly homologous variants appeared characteristic of ankylosing spondylitis blood.

Germline values: CDR1 MGHDK, CDR2 SYGVNS. This CDR3 comprises 12 residues. Losses at the gene ends were 4 bases for V and 10 bases for J; bases not matched to a gene: 4. This TCR came from a male donor with ankylosing spondylitis. Sequenced material: blood, either unsorted or a sorted T cell fraction (not recorded which). The chain has TRBV25-1 and TRBJ2-1, with 7 positions matching TRBD1. Written as DNA, the CDR3 is TGTGCCAGCAGTGCCGTGGACAGGGAGCAGTTCTTC. This encodes CASSAVDREQFF.